Following are 2 T cell receptor beta chains from one sample sequenced in a study of CD8 T cells in ankylosing spondylitis. MiXCR, applied by TCRdb to the 5' RACE reads, yields one record per CDR3 protein. This table holds tens of thousands of distinct CDR3 sequences, 3% found once. The sample consisted of blood, either unsorted or a sorted T cell fraction (not recorded which). These TCRs come from a male donor with ankylosing spondylitis or in good health (not recorded which).

V is TRBV9 and J is TRBJ2-5; 7 bases are shared with TRBD1. From germline, CDR1 is SGDLS and CDR2 YYNGEE. The CDR3 has 14 amino acids. V lost 0 bases and J lost 3; bases outside the gene matches: 2. This CDR3 is CASSVEGTEETQYF. The CDR3, as DNA: TGTGCCAGCAGCGTAGAAGGGACAGAAGAGACCCAGTACTTC. The full variable domain, completed using reference TRBV9 and TRBJ2-5, is DSGVTQTPKHLITATGQRVTLRCSPRSGDLSVYWYQQSLDQGLQFLIQYYNGEERAKGNILERFSAQQFPDLHSELNLSSLELGDSALYFCASSVEGTEETQYFGPGTRLLVL.

This clonotype is deemed medium-sized. The chain links TRBV9 to TRBJ2-3, with TRBD2 matching 10 bases. With V trimmed by 3 bases and J by 0 bases, 7 bases remained unmatched. The CDR3 totals 17 residues. Germline V gives CDR1 SGDLS, CDR2 YYNGEE. DNA for the CDR3: TGTGCCAGCAGCGAGCTAGCGGGAGTCCCTAGCACAGATACGCAGTATTTT. Translation: CASSELAGVPSTDTQYF.